This T cell receptor (beta chain) was obtained from a study of cytomegalovirus exposure and HLA in healthy donors. Turning to the study itself: Earlier work reported roughly 120 million unique TCR beta sequences from 170 million or so T cells.

The primer mix had 60 Vbeta and 13 Jbeta primers. Assay used: immunoSEQ multiplex PCR; TCRdb lists only in-frame clones, some missing. The table includes over 50,000 clones, 65% to 70% detected once. Trimming took 1 base from V and 6 from J; bases not matched to a gene: 8. The CDR3 contains 16 residues. Germline V lookup: CDR1 SEHNR, CDR2 FQNEAQ (reference sequence). Broader study findings: The authors later found HLA-associated TCR beta chains more clonally expanded than equally common others.

This clone was observed a handful of times. The antigen is not known. The receptor's source is a man aged 40-49 years in good health and CMV-seropositive. The sequenced sample was PBMCs. The chain recombines TRBV7-9 with TRBJ2-3, with 9 nucleotides matching TRBD1. The CDR3 protein is CASSLGGTGRFDTQYF. The CDR3 DNA reads TGTGCCAGCAGCTTAGGAGGGACAGGGAGATTCGATACGCAGTATTTT.